The 26 T cell receptor beta chains listed next were all sequenced from one sample in a study of blood T cell repertoires in COVID-19. Assay used: immunoSEQ multiplex PCR; TCRdb lists only in-frame clones, some missing. Of 68,000 or so clones in the sample, approximately 90% are singletons; the top ten hold approximately 8.4%. The material sequenced was peripheral blood. The receptor source for this set is a man aged 25-40 years with acute or convalescent COVID-19.

The chain recombines TRBV30 with TRBJ2-7; TRBD1 is a possible D gene (5 bases). Germline CDR1 GTSNPN, CDR2 SVGIG (reference sequence). This CDR3 contains 14 residues. V shed 0 bases and J shed 3 bases, with 12 bases lying between them. CDR3 DNA sequence: TGTGCCTGGAGTGTACCAGGGAACTACTACGAGCAGTACTTC. Translation: CAWSVPGNYYEQYF.

This sequence joins TRBV5-6 and TRBJ1-5; D is uncertain. The V end lost 4 bases, the J end lost 5 bases, and 13 bases lay between the germline ends. Germline V gene lookup returns CDR1 SGHDT and CDR2 YYEEEE. The CDR3 extends over 14 amino acids. The CDR3 sequence is CASSLRGYDQPQHF. The CDR3 DNA is TGTGCCAGCAGCCTTCGAGGGTACGATCAGCCCCAGCATTTT. Together with reference TRBV5-6 and TRBJ1-5, the CDR3 gives the full variable domain: DAGVTQSPTHLIKTRGQQVTLRCSPKSGHDTVSWYQQALGQGPQFIFQYYEEEERQRGNFPDRFSGHQFPNYSSELNVNALLLGDSALYLCASSLRGYDQPQHFGDGTRLSIL.

The chain combines TRBV28 with TRBJ2-7; tentatively, D is TRBD2 (5 bases). CDR3 length equals 12 residues. V gave up 5 bases and J gave up 7 bases, with 12 bases separating them. Germline V gene lookup returns CDR1 MDHEN and CDR2 SYDVKM. The CDR3 sequence is CASSKGLWEQYF. For the CDR3, the DNA is TGTGCCAGCAGTAAAGGACTTTGGGAGCAGTACTTC.

V gene TRBV6-1 combines with J gene TRBJ2-3; 8 positions agree with TRBD1. Germline V CDR1 and CDR2: MNHNS, SASEGT. V lost 4 bases and J lost 4; bases outside the gene matches: 10. The CDR3 has 16 residues. The CDR3 bases are TGTGCCAGCAGTGCCAGGGGGCAAGATGTTGCAGATACGCAGTATTTT. Translated: CASSARGQDVADTQYF.

V usage is TRBV11-2 and J usage is TRBJ2-7; no definite D call. The CDR3 sequence is 12 residues long. Germline V gene data show CDR1 as SGHAT and CDR2 as FQNNGV. V shed 3 bases and J shed 0 bases, with 3 bases lying between them. The CDR3 DNA reads TGTGCCAGCAGCTTCGGCTCCTACGAGCAGTACTTC. Amino acids: CASSFGSYEQYF.

The chain recombines TRBV28 with TRBJ2-3; TRBD1 might be the D (6 bases). The CDR3 is made up of 13 amino acids. CDR1 MDHEN and CDR2 SYDVKM come from the germline V gene. The V gene lost 5 bases and the J gene lost 3 bases, with 9 bases spanning the gap. Written as DNA, the CDR3 is TGTGCCAGCAGTCCCAGGGGAACAGATACGCAGTATTTT. The encoded protein is CASSPRGTDTQYF.

Within the sample, this clone is medium-sized (0.01 to 0.1%). V usage is TRBV3-1 (or the pseudogene TRBV3-2) and J usage is TRBJ1-1; tentative D call: TRBD1 (6 bases). The CDR3 sequence is 13 residues long. Trimming pared 2 bases from V and 5 bases from J, leaving 9 bases between. Per the germline V gene, CDR1 is LGHDT and CDR2 is YNNKEL (reference sequence). CDR3 DNA: TGTGCCAGCAGCCAACTTCAGGGGACTGAAGCTTTCTTT. Its protein is CASSQLQGTEAFF.

This clone was recorded only once. This chain uses TRBV18 with TRBJ2-3; D not resolved. V was trimmed by 3 bases and J by 7 bases, leaving 8 bases between them. This CDR3 has 12 residues. Germline CDR1 is KGHSH and CDR2 is LQKENI. CDR3 region: CASSPGPNTQYF. Here the CDR3 DNA reads TGTGCCAGCTCACCGGGCCCCAATACGCAGTATTTT.

The rearrangement uses TRBV15 and TRBJ2-7; perhaps TRBD2 as D (5 bases). The germline V gene encodes CDR1 LNHNV and CDR2 YYDKDF (reference sequence). The CDR3 runs 13 residues. Trimming left V 1 base short and J 3 bases short, with 7 bases between. The CDR3 is CATSRGAGYEQYF. The CDR3 bases are TGTGCCACCAGCAGAGGGGCGGGCTACGAGCAGTACTTC. Combining the CDR3 with reference TRBV15 and TRBJ2-7 gives the whole variable domain DAMVIQNPRYQVTQFGKPVTLSCSQTLNHNVMYWYQQKSSQAPKLLFHYYDKDFNNEADTPDNFQSRRPNTSFCFLDIRSPGLGDTAMYLCATSRGAGYEQYFGPGTRLTVT.

The V and J genes are TRBV2 and TRBJ2-5, with TRBD1 matching over 7 bases. The junction had 13 bases not matched to a gene; V was cut back by 8 bases and J by 4 bases. This CDR3 spans 15 amino acids. Germline V lookup: CDR1 SNHLY, CDR2 FYNNEI. The CDR3 coding sequence is TGTGCCAGCGAACCAACAGGGGATCGATTAGAGACCCAGTACTTC. Its protein product is CASEPTGDRLETQYF.

The V call is TRBV7-2, the J call TRBJ1-2, with 8 bases identical to TRBD1. This CDR3 has 15 amino acids. Losses at the gene ends were 1 base for V and 4 bases for J; bases not matched to a gene: 5. The germline CDR1 and CDR2 sequences are SGHTA and FQGNSA. In DNA, the CDR3 is TGTGCCAGCAGCTTAGGCCGGACAGGGCTCTATGGCTACACCTTC. Protein: CASSLGRTGLYGYTF.

The count of this clone is one. This chain connects TRBV29-1 to TRBJ1-1; TRBD1 might be the D (6 bases). Trimming took off 6 bases at V and 3 bases at J, with 11 bases between the two ends. CDR1 is SQVTM and CDR2 is ANQGSEA in the germline V gene. This CDR3 contains 12 residues. The CDR3 loop is CSVEKGDTEAFF. Written as DNA, the CDR3 is TGCAGCGTCGAAAAGGGGGACACTGAAGCTTTCTTT.

In its sample, this clone was seen a few times. The chain links TRBV4-3 to TRBJ1-4, with D unresolved. Germline V lookup: CDR1 LGHNA, CDR2 YSLEER. Trimming took off 6 bases at V and 4 bases at J, with 9 bases between the two ends. This CDR3 has 13 amino acids. CDR3 nucleotide sequence: TGCGCCAGCAGTGCAGCGCATAATGAAAAACTGTTTTTT. Translating gives CASSAAHNEKLFF.

The chain has TRBV6-2 or TRBV6-3 and TRBJ2-1, with TRBD1 as a possible D gene (6 bases). The CDR3 spans 15 residues. V lost 2 bases, J lost 7 bases, and 15 bases lay in between. Germline V lookup: CDR1 MNHEY, CDR2 SVGEGT. The CDR3 bases are TGTGCCAGCAGTTACAGGACAGCGTCGATTAATGAGCAGTTCTTC. Its translation: CASSYRTASINEQFF.

The chain joins TRBV7-2 to TRBJ2-7, with D unclear. V lost 7 bases and J 0 bases, leaving 16 bases between the germline ends. From germline, CDR1 is SGHTA and CDR2 FQGNSA. The CDR3 runs to 15 residues. The CDR3 spells CASKLSLVASYEQYF. Written as DNA, the CDR3 is TGTGCCAGCAAACTTAGTTTAGTTGCCTCCTACGAGCAGTACTTC.

The chain uses TRBV30 and TRBJ2-7; TRBD1 matches at 8 bases. Germline CDR1 reads GTSNPN; CDR2 reads SVGIG (reference sequence). This CDR3 is built from 9 residues. DNA for the CDR3: TGTGCCTGGAGGGCGACAGGGGTTGTC. It is translated as CAWRATGVV.

The J gene is TRBJ2-7, the V gene TRBV7-8; the match to TRBD2 covers 12 bases. Germline CDR1 SGHVS, CDR2 FQNEAQ. V was clipped by 7 bases and J by 7 bases; unmatched bases: 8. The CDR3 covers 14 residues. The CDR3 nucleotides are TGTGCCAGCACCCTAGCGGGAGGGGCGGGGGAGCAGTACTTC. This sequence encodes CASTLAGGAGEQYF.

This sequence joins TRBV28 and TRBJ2-4; D possibly corresponds to TRBD1 (6 bases). Germline V gene sequence: CDR1 MDHEN, CDR2 SYDVKM. The CDR3 has 19 residues. V was shortened by 5 bases and J by 0 bases, with 23 bases between the two germline ends. CDR3: CASSNNRVRHLVAKNIQYF. As DNA, the CDR3 is TGTGCCAGCAGTAACAACAGGGTCCGGCACTTGGTAGCCAAAAACATTCAGTACTTC. The whole variable domain, remainder taken from reference TRBV28 and TRBJ2-4, is DVKVTQSSRYLVKRTGEKVFLECVQDMDHENMFWYRQDPGLGLRLIYFSYDVKMKEKGDIPEGYSVSREKKERFSLILESASTNQTSMYLCASSNNRVRHLVAKNIQYFGAGTRLSVL.

V and J are TRBV7-3 and TRBJ1-1; D uncertain. Germline-derived CDR1 and CDR2 are SGHTA and FQGTGA. Trimming took 3 bases from V and 0 from J, leaving 5 bases between them. This CDR3 comprises 13 residues. The CDR3 reads CASSFQVNTEAFF. In DNA form, the CDR3 reads TGTGCCAGCAGCTTCCAGGTGAACACTGAAGCTTTCTTT.

The rearrangement uses TRBV7-2 and TRBJ1-5; no clear D. Trimming removed 7 bases at V and 4 bases at J, with 11 bases between. This CDR3 has 13 residues. The germline V gene encodes CDR1 SGHTA and CDR2 FQGNSA. In DNA form, the CDR3 reads TGTGCCAGCACCCCAGGTTTTAATCAGCCCCAGCATTTT. Translation: CASTPGFNQPQHF. Based on the CDR3 plus reference TRBV7-2 and TRBJ1-5, the full variable domain is GAGVSQSPSNKVTEKGKDVELRCDPISGHTALYWYRQSLGQGLEFLIYFQGNSAPDKSGLPSDRFSAERTGGSVSTLTIQRTQQEDSAVYLCASTPGFNQPQHFGDGTRLSIL.

J is TRBJ2-1 and V is TRBV7-8; D gene unclear. This CDR3 spans 12 amino acids. Germline V gene data show CDR1 as SGHVS and CDR2 as FQNEAQ. Trimming left V 2 bases short and J 5 bases short, with 4 bases between. This CDR3 is CASSLPDNEQFF. DNA for the CDR3: TGTGCCAGCAGCTTACCGGACAATGAGCAGTTCTTC.

The chain recombines TRBV6-5 with TRBJ2-7, with D hard to call. The V end was cut by 5 bases, the J end by 2 bases, with 13 bases between. The CDR3 has 14 residues. Germline V gene data show CDR1 as MNHEY and CDR2 as SVGAGI. The CDR3 sequence: CASSPPGRAYEQYF. The CDR3 DNA sequence: TGTGCCAGCAGTCCCCCCGGTCGGGCCTACGAGCAGTACTTC.

The J gene is TRBJ2-1, the V gene TRBV7-9, with TRBD2 matching 11 bases. CDR1 and CDR2 (germline): SEHNR, FQNEAQ (reference sequence). The length of the CDR3 is 15 residues. Trimming removed 5 bases from V and 5 bases from J; junction bases left unmatched: 5. The CDR3 is CASSELAGANNEQFF. Here the CDR3 DNA reads TGTGCCAGCAGCGAACTAGCGGGAGCCAACAATGAGCAGTTCTTC.

The V and J genes are TRBV28 and TRBJ1-5, with 7 bases matching TRBD1. J was trimmed by 3 bases and V by 5 bases; bases with no gene match: 10. The CDR3 extends over 16 amino acids. The germline gives CDR1 MDHEN, CDR2 SYDVKM. CDR3 amino acids: CASSRKQGKVNQPQHF. As DNA, the CDR3 is TGTGCCAGCAGTCGTAAACAGGGGAAAGTCAATCAGCCCCAGCATTTT.

The J gene is TRBJ1-3, the V gene TRBV9; 8 bases align to TRBD1. CDR3 length equals 14 residues. V was pared by 0 bases and J by 8 bases, with 4 bases of the junction left unmatched. CDR1 is SGDLS and CDR2 is YYNGEE in the germline V gene. As DNA, the CDR3 is TGTGCCAGCAGCGTAGACCAGGGGGCTCACACCATATATTTT. Encoded protein: CASSVDQGAHTIYF.

The chain carries TRBV6-1 and TRBJ1-5; maybe TRBD1 (5 bases). The germline CDR1 and CDR2 sequences are MNHNS and SASEGT. The length of the CDR3 is 15 residues. V was clipped by 2 bases and J by 1 base, with 9 bases between them. The CDR3: CASSEPGISNQPQHF. Written as DNA, the CDR3 is TGTGCCAGCAGTGAACCAGGGATAAGCAATCAGCCCCAGCATTTT.